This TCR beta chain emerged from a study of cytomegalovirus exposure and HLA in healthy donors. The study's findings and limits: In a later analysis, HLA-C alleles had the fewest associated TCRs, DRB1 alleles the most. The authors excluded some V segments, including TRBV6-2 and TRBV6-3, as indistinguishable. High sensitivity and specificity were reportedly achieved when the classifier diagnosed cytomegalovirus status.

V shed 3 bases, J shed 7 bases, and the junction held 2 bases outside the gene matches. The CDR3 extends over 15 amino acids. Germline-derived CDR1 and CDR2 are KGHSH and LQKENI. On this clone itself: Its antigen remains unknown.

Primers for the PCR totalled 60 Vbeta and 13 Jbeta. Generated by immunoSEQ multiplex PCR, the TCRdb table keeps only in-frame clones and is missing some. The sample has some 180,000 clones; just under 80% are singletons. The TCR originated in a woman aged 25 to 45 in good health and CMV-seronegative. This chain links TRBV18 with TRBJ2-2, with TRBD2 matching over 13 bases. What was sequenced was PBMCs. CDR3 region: CASSPGLAGDGELFF. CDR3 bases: TGTGCCAGCTCACCCGGACTAGCGGGGGACGGGGAGCTGTTTTTT.